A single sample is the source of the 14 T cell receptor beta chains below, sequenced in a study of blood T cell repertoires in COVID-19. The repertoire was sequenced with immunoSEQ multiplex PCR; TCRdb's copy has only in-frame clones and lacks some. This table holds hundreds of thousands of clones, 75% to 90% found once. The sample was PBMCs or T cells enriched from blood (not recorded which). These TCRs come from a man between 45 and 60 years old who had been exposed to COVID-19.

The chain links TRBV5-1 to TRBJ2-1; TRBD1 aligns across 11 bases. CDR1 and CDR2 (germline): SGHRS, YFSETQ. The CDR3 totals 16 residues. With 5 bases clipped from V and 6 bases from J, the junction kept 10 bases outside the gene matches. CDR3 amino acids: CASSPHSGQGVNEQFF. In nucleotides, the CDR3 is TGCGCCAGCAGTCCCCACTCGGGACAGGGGGTCAATGAGCAGTTCTTC.

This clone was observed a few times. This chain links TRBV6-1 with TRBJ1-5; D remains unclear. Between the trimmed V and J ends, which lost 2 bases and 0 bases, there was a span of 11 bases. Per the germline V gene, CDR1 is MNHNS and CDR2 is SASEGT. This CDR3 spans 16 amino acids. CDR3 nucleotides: TGTGCCAGCAGTGAATTGCCAAATAGTAGCAATCAGCCCCAGCATTTT. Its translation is CASSELPNSSNQPQHF.

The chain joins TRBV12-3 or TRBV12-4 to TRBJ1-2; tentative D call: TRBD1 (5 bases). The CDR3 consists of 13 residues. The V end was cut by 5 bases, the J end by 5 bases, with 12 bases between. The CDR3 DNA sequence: TGTGCCAGCAGTCCCACCCCAGGGTATGGCTACACCTTC. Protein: CASSPTPGYGYTF.

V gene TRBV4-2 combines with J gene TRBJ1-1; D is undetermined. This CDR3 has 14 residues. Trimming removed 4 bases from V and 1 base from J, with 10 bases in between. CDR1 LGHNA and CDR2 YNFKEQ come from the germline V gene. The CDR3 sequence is CASSPPRGNTEAFF. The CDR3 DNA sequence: TGTGCCAGCAGCCCCCCGCGGGGGAACACTGAAGCTTTCTTT.

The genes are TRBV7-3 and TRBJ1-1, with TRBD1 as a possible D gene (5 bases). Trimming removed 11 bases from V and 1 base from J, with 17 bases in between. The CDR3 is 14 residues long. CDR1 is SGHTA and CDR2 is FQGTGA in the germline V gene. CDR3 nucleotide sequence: TGTGCCTGTGGGCAGGGCGGGAAGAACACTGAAGCTTTCTTT. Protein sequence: CACGQGGKNTEAFF.

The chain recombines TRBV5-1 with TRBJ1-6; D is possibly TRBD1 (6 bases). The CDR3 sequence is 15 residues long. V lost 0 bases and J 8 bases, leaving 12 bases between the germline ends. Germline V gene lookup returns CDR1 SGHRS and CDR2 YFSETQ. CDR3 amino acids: CASSLEQGGHSPLHF. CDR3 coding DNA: TGCGCCAGCAGCTTGGAACAGGGTGGGCATTCACCCCTCCACTTT.

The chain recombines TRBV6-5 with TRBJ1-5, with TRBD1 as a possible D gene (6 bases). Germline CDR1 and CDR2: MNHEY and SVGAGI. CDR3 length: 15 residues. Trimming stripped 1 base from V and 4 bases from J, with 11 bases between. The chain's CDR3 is CASSYYTTGNQPQHF. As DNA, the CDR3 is TGTGCCAGCAGTTACTATACTACAGGGAATCAGCCCCAGCATTTT.

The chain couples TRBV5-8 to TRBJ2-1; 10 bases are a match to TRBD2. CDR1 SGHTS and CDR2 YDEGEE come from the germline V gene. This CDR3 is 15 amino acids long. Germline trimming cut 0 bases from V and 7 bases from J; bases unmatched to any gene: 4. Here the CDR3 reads CASSLAASGRNEQFF. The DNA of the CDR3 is TGTGCCAGCAGCTTGGCGGCTAGCGGGAGAAATGAGCAGTTCTTC.

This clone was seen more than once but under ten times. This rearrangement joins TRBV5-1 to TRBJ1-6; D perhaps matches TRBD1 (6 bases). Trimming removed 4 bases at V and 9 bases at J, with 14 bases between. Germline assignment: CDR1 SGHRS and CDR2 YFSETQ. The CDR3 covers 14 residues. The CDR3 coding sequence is TGCGCCAGCAGCCTGGACAGCGGGCTTTCACCCCTCCACTTT. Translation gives CASSLDSGLSPLHF. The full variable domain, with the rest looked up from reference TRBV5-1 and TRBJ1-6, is KAGVTQTPRYLIKTRGQQVTLSCSPISGHRSVSWYQQTPGQGLQFLFEYFSETQRNKGNFPGRFSGRQFSNSRSEMNVSTLELGDSALYLCASSLDSGLSPLHFGNGTRLTVT.

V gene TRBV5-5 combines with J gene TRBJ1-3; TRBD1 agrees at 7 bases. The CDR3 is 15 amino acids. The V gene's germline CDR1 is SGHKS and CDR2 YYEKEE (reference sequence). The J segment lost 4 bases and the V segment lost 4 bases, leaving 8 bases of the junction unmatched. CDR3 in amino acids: CASSTLQGLGNTIYF. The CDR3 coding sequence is TGTGCCAGCAGCACTTTACAGGGGCTGGGAAACACCATATATTTT.

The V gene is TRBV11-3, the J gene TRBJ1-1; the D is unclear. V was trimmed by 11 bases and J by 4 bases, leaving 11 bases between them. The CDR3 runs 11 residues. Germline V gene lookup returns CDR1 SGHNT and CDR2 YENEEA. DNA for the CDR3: TGTGCCCCCCAGGTAGTCACTGAAGCTTTCTTT. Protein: CAPQVVTEAFF.

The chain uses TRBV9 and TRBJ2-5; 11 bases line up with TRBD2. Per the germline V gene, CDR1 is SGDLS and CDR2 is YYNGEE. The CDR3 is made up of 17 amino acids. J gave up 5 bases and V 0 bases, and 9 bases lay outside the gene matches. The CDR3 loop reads CASSVEGSGRAGETQYF. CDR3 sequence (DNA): TGTGCCAGCAGCGTAGAAGGTAGCGGGAGGGCCGGTGAGACCCAGTACTTC.

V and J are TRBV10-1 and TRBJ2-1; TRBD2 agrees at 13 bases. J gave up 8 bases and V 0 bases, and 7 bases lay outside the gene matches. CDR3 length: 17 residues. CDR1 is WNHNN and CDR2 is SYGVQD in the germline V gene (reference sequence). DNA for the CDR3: TGCGCCAGCAGTGAGTCGAGGACTAGCGGGGGTTATGATGAGCAGTTCTTC. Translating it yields CASSESRTSGGYDEQFF.

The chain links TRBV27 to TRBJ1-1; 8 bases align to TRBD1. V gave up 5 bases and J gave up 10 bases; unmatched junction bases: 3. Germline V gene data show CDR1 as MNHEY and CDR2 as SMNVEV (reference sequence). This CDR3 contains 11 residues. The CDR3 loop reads CASSQDRVAFF. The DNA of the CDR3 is TGTGCCAGCAGTCAGGACAGGGTAGCTTTCTTT.